The present TCR beta chain was sequenced within a study of response to subunit inactivated influenza vaccine. Study results and caveats: The authors offered the suggestion that each seasonal influenza vaccination recruits few new T cells.

TCRdb itself ran the RT-PCR reads through MiXCR, one entry per CDR3 protein. The sample lists fewer than 800,000 distinct CDR3 sequences, 15% to 18% occurring once. Worth noting for this clonotype: Antigen: not known.

Germline CDR1 is SGHRS and CDR2 is YFSETQ. The CDR3 is 14 residues long. The V segment lost 3 bases and the J segment 1 base; nucleotides outside the gene matches: 3. The source is a man aged 45-65 years who received an inactivated influenza vaccine. This chain connects TRBV5-1 to TRBJ1-1; 7 bases are shared with TRBD1. The source material was PBMCs from blood, sampled roughly 12 days after vaccination. The CDR3: CASSWGQQNTEAFF. The CDR3 coding sequence is TGCGCCAGCAGCTGGGGACAGCAGAACACTGAAGCTTTCTTT.